This T cell receptor (beta chain) emerged from a study of blood T cells in healthy people across ages. Through a sample-barcoded 5' primer and a J-beta primer mix, a second PCR was run for roughly 6 to 12 cycles. TCRdb reprocessed the 5' RACE reads with MiXCR, giving one entry per CDR3 protein. The sample holds roughly 1 million distinct CDR3 sequences; about 25% are singletons and the top ten take 0.65% to 0.95%. The CDR3 is made up of 15 amino acids. Per germline, CDR1 SEHNR and CDR2 FQNEAQ (reference sequence). V gave up 2 bases and J gave up 1 base, with 11 bases separating them. The same sample was also studied in work on T cells of mothers and their children.

The chain uses TRBV7-9 and TRBJ1-1; D might be TRBD1 (6 bases). The sample was blood. This clonotype was obtained from a girl aged 2-9 years in good health. CDR3 in DNA: TGTGCCAGCAGCTTAATGGACAGAGGGAACACTGAAGCTTTCTTT. Amino acids: CASSLMDRGNTEAFF. Variable domain in full (rest from reference TRBV7-9 and TRBJ1-1): DTGVSQNPRHKITKRGQNVTFRCDPISEHNRLYWYRQTLGQGPEFLTYFQNEAQLEKSRLLSDRFSAERPKGSFSTLEIQRTEQGDSAMYLCASSLMDRGNTEAFFGQGTRLTVV.